These 14 T cell receptor beta chains share one sample of origin, sequenced in a study of early T cells in non-severe SARS-CoV-2 infection. TCRdb independently ran MiXCR on the 5' RACE reads; one entry per CDR3 protein. Found here are tens of thousands of distinct CDR3 sequences, roughly 15% of them singletons; the top ten hold 3% to 5%. This specimen consisted of whole blood, obtained at baseline. These receptors came from an adult who was a healthcare worker with PCR-confirmed SARS-CoV-2 infection or an uninfected control (not recorded which).

The chain couples TRBV20-1 to TRBJ2-4; D unresolved. CDR1 is DFQATT, CDR2 SNEGSKA, per germline (reference sequence). V lost 4 bases and J lost 9, with 16 bases in between. The CDR3 sequence is 13 residues long. CDR3 bases: TGCAGTGCTACCGATAATAGAGTGGGCATTCAGTACTTC. It is translated as CSATDNRVGIQYF.

This clonotype was detected a few times. The gene calls are TRBV6-2 or TRBV6-3 and TRBJ2-7; no reliable D call. This CDR3 contains 16 residues. CDR1 and CDR2 from the germline V gene are MNHEY and SVGEGT. Trimming removed 0 bases at V and 2 bases at J, with 14 bases between. CDR3 sequence reads: CASSYSGVLRTYEQYF. The CDR3 DNA reads as TGTGCCAGCAGTTACTCAGGAGTCCTAAGGACCTACGAGCAGTACTTC.

The chain combines TRBV5-5 with TRBJ2-3; D gene unclear. CDR1 and CDR2 (germline): SGHKS, YYEKEE (reference sequence). The CDR3 contains 12 residues. V was clipped by 0 bases and J by 6 bases, with 5 bases between them. The CDR3 loop reads CASSLGADTQYF. In nucleotides, the CDR3 is TGTGCCAGCAGCTTGGGGGCCGATACGCAGTATTTT.

This clonotype was observed a handful of times. The rearrangement joins TRBV28 to TRBJ2-3; D may be TRBD1 (5 bases). V was pared by 8 bases and J by 3 bases, with 21 bases between. The germline CDR1 and CDR2 sequences are MDHEN and SYDVKM. The CDR3 contains 16 residues. The CDR3 bases are TGTGCCAGCGGTTCGGACACCCGAAGCCGGACAGATACGCAGTATTTT. Protein: CASGSDTRSRTDTQYF. Complete variable domain (other parts from reference TRBV28 and TRBJ2-3): DVKVTQSSRYLVKRTGEKVFLECVQDMDHENMFWYRQDPGLGLRLIYFSYDVKMKEKGDIPEGYSVSREKKERFSLILESASTNQTSMYLCASGSDTRSRTDTQYFGPGTRLTVL.

At least ten counts were recorded for this clonotype. The genes are TRBV6-6 and TRBJ2-7; 9 bases are shared with TRBD1. The V gene's germline CDR1 is MNHNY and CDR2 SVGAGI (reference sequence). The CDR3 length is 13 residues. The V and J ends lost 6 bases and 2 bases, in that order; junction bases with no gene match: 2. The CDR3, as DNA: TGTGCCAGCAGGAGGACAGGGGCCTACGAGCAGTACTTC. It yields the protein CASRRTGAYEQYF.

The chain carries TRBV5-1 and TRBJ1-1, with D perhaps matching TRBD1 (6 bases). V was clipped by 4 bases and J by 8 bases, with 12 bases between them. The CDR3 has 12 residues. CDR1 and CDR2 (germline): SGHRS, YFSETQ. CDR3 sequence: CASSPSGEEAFF. As DNA, the CDR3 is TGCGCCAGCAGCCCATCAGGGGAGGAAGCTTTCTTT.

The chain employs TRBV9 and TRBJ2-3; TRBD2 might be the D (5 bases). The V end was cut by 6 bases, the J end by 4 bases, with 12 bases between. CDR3 size: 13 residues. The V gene's germline CDR1 is SGDLS and CDR2 YYNGEE. This CDR3 reads CASTPGNPDTQYF. The DNA of the CDR3 is TGTGCCAGCACCCCGGGAAATCCAGATACGCAGTATTTT.

This sequence joins TRBV5-1 and TRBJ2-5, with D uncertain. Trimming took off 4 bases at V and 2 bases at J, with 6 bases between the two ends. The CDR3 consists of 12 residues. Germline CDR1 SGHRS, CDR2 YFSETQ. The chain's CDR3 is CASSRPQETQYF. As DNA, the CDR3 is TGCGCCAGCAGCCGACCGCAAGAGACCCAGTACTTC. Supplemented by reference TRBV5-1 and TRBJ2-5, the full variable domain reads KAGVTQTPRYLIKTRGQQVTLSCSPISGHRSVSWYQQTPGQGLQFLFEYFSETQRNKGNFPGRFSGRQFSNSRSEMNVSTLELGDSALYLCASSRPQETQYFGPGTRLLVL.

A few counts support this clonotype. The rearrangement links TRBV6-6 to TRBJ1-5; TRBD1 matches at 7 bases. From germline, CDR1 is MNHNY and CDR2 SVGAGI (reference sequence). The V and J ends lost 7 bases and 5 bases, in that order; junction bases with no gene match: 8. The CDR3 has 14 residues. The CDR3 region has the DNA TGTGCCAGCACCAACAGGGGCGGACATCAGCCCCAGCATTTT. Translating it yields CASTNRGGHQPQHF.

This clonotype was seen only a few times. This sequence joins TRBV7-6 and TRBJ2-7; TRBD2 matches 7 bases. The junction had 9 bases not matched to a gene; V was cut back by 3 bases and J by 4 bases. CDR1 SGHVS and CDR2 FNYEAQ come from the germline V gene. The CDR3 totals 15 residues. This CDR3 is CASSFKPAGDYEQYF. The CDR3 DNA follows: TGTGCCAGCAGCTTCAAACCTGCGGGAGATTACGAGCAGTACTTC.

This sequence joins TRBV12-3 or TRBV12-4 and TRBJ2-7; 7 bases are shared with TRBD2. V lost 2 bases, J lost 7 bases, and 14 bases stayed unmatched. The CDR3 totals 16 residues. The CDR3 here is CASSLTHRRGLKEQYF. In nucleotides, the CDR3 is TGTGCCAGCAGTTTAACACACCGGAGGGGACTAAAAGAGCAGTACTTC.

This CDR3 reads CASSLAAVKADTQYF. CDR3 bases: TGTGCCAGCAGCTTAGCAGCGGTGAAGGCAGATACGCAGTATTTT. The chain joins TRBV7-6 to TRBJ2-3, with D perhaps matching TRBD2 (5 bases). CDR1 and CDR2 from the germline V gene are SGHVS and FNYEAQ. V was trimmed by 0 bases and J by 4 bases, leaving 11 bases between them. The CDR3 runs to 15 residues.

Only a few counts were recorded for this clonotype. The chain couples TRBV7-9 to TRBJ2-7, with TRBD2 matching over 11 bases. CDR1 and CDR2 (germline): SEHNR, FQNEAQ (reference sequence). The J segment lost 7 bases and the V segment lost 5 bases, leaving 7 bases of the junction unmatched. CDR3 length: 14 residues. The CDR3 protein is CASSGTSGRDEQYF. The CDR3 DNA reads as TGTGCCAGCAGCGGTACTAGCGGGAGAGATGAGCAGTACTTC.

The chain joins TRBV11-2 to TRBJ2-1; D is undetermined. This CDR3 region has 16 residues. Germline loops: CDR1 SGHAT, CDR2 FQNNGV. Trimming stripped 2 bases from V and 0 bases from J, with 11 bases between. CDR3 protein: CASSLYYSTSYNEQFF. CDR3 DNA sequence: TGTGCCAGCAGCTTATACTACTCGACCTCCTACAATGAGCAGTTCTTC.